The 14 T cell receptor beta chains reported below all come from one sample, sequenced in a study of shared clonotypes between healthy human individuals. Generated by immunoSEQ multiplex PCR, the TCRdb table keeps only in-frame clones and is missing some. This sample has under 2.5 million clones, with just under 95% found just once. Sequencing was done on a sample of naive CD4+ T cells from PBMCs. Subset indicated: CD45RA+ positively selected. All receptors come from a young man in good health. Some clones in this sample may be carry-over from other donors' samples.

This sequence joins TRBV9 and TRBJ2-1; D assignment may be TRBD1 or TRBD2 (5 bases each). Trimming pared 6 bases from V and 7 bases from J, leaving 29 bases between. Per germline, CDR1 SGDLS and CDR2 YYNGEE. The CDR3 runs 18 residues. The CDR3 DNA follows: TGTGCCAGCACCAAAGCTGAGGGGTCGCTCCTCGTCGGAAATGAGCAGTTCTTC. This gives the protein CASTKAEGSLLVGNEQFF.

V usage is TRBV18 and J usage is TRBJ1-5; no firm D call. The CDR3 sequence is 19 residues long. The V gene lost 2 bases and the J gene lost 0 bases, with 20 bases spanning the gap. Germline values: CDR1 KGHSH, CDR2 LQKENI. DNA of the CDR3: TGTGCCAGCTCACCATATCCAGAGTCGCTCATCGTTAGCAATCAGCCCCAGCATTTT. It translates to CASSPYPESLIVSNQPQHF.

This clone was counted once. This chain links TRBV29-1 with TRBJ1-2; D might be TRBD1 (5 bases). CDR3 size: 10 residues. V lost 5 bases and J 7 bases, leaving 8 bases between the germline ends. Per the germline V gene, CDR1 is SQVTM and CDR2 is ANQGSEA. The CDR3 DNA follows: TGCAGCGTTCAGGGCAGTGGCTACACCTTC. Its protein product is CSVQGSGYTF.

Comments on this clone: The same CDR3 also results from other DNA sequences found in this sample. The V gene is TRBV27, the J gene TRBJ2-1, with 7 bases aligning to TRBD2. This CDR3 comprises 12 residues. V was pared by 4 bases and J by 7 bases, with 1 base of the junction left unmatched. CDR1 is MNHEY, CDR2 SMNVEV, per germline (reference sequence). DNA of the CDR3: TGTGCCAGCAGTTCGCGGGGGAATGAGCAGTTCTTC. Translated: CASSSRGNEQFF.

The chain carries TRBV27 and TRBJ1-6; maybe TRBD1 (5 bases). The germline V and J ends were trimmed by 4 bases and 7 bases, with 14 bases remaining between them. Germline V lookup: CDR1 MNHEY, CDR2 SMNVEV (reference sequence). The CDR3 has 15 residues. The CDR3 loop reads CASSSLGRPNSPLHF. The CDR3 coding sequence is TGTGCCAGCAGTTCCCTGGGACGGCCGAATTCACCCCTCCACTTT.

This chain connects TRBV5-1 to TRBJ1-1, with unresolved D. This CDR3 is 14 amino acids long. Between the trimmed V and J ends, which lost 4 bases and 4 bases, there was a span of 14 bases. From germline, CDR1 is SGHRS and CDR2 YFSETQ. The CDR3 sequence is CASSTASRVTEAFF. The CDR3 DNA follows: TGCGCCAGCAGCACCGCCTCGAGGGTCACTGAAGCTTTCTTT.

In DNA form, the CDR3 reads TGTGCCAGTTCAGCCCGGGGGGCAACTAATGAAAAACTGTTTTTT. Translation: CASSARGATNEKLFF. The genes are TRBV19 and TRBJ1-4; D possibly corresponds to TRBD1 (5 bases). The V end lost 8 bases, the J end lost 0 bases, and 13 bases lay between the germline ends. The CDR3 contains 15 residues. In germline, CDR1 is LNHDA, CDR2 SQIVND (reference sequence).

The chain is built from TRBV11-2 and TRBJ1-2; the match to TRBD1 covers 8 bases. This CDR3 contains 14 residues. V dropped 5 bases and J dropped 4; count of bases not matched to a gene: 6. Germline V gene sequence: CDR1 SGHAT, CDR2 FQNNGV. The DNA for the CDR3 is TGTGCCAGCAGCCGGCTGGACAGGGCCTATGGCTACACCTTC. It specifies CASSRLDRAYGYTF. The whole variable domain, filled in from reference TRBV11-2 and TRBJ1-2, reads EAGVAQSPRYKIIEKRQSVAFWCNPISGHATLYWYQQILGQGPKLLIQFQNNGVVDDSQLPKDRFSAERLKGVDSTLKIQPAKLEDSAVYLCASSRLDRAYGYTFGSGTRLTVV.

The rearrangement joins TRBV10-3 to TRBJ2-7, with 10 bases that match TRBD2. The CDR3 loop spans 15 amino acids. J was trimmed by 0 bases and V by 10 bases; bases with no gene match: 9. Germline CDR1 reads ENHRY; CDR2 reads SYGVKD. CDR3 in amino acids: CATGTSVKSSYEQYF. In DNA form, the CDR3 reads TGTGCCACCGGGACTAGCGTTAAGAGCTCCTACGAGCAGTACTTC.

J is TRBJ2-4 and V is TRBV5-6, with 8 bases fitting TRBD1. CDR3 length: 14 amino acids. CDR1 and CDR2 (germline): SGHDT, YYEEEE. Trimming at V came to 4 bases and at J to 2 bases, leaving 2 bases not matched to a gene. CDR3 residues: CASSTGGTKNIQYF. For the CDR3, the DNA is TGTGCCAGCAGCACAGGGGGAACCAAAAACATTCAGTACTTC.

The table lists this clone with a count of one. J is TRBJ2-5 and V is TRBV7-8; TRBD2 agrees at 7 bases. The trim removed 0 bases at V and 2 bases at J, leaving 3 bases unmatched. CDR1 and CDR2 (germline): SGHVS, FQNEAQ. CDR3 length: 15 amino acids. CDR3 residues: CASSLAGGRQETQYF. For the CDR3, the DNA is TGTGCCAGCAGCTTAGCGGGAGGGCGACAAGAGACCCAGTACTTC.

This clone has just a few counts. This chain joins TRBV19 and TRBJ1-1; no clear D gene. Trimming removed 1 base at V and 10 bases at J, with 10 bases between. The CDR3 loop spans 12 amino acids. Germline loops: CDR1 LNHDA, CDR2 SQIVND (reference sequence). The CDR3: CASSIGGLGAFF. DNA of the CDR3: TGTGCCAGTAGTATAGGTGGGCTTGGAGCTTTCTTT.

The chain carries TRBV5-1 and TRBJ2-1; 12 bases align to TRBD2. The CDR3 runs to 16 residues. Germline V gene lookup returns CDR1 SGHRS and CDR2 YFSETQ. V trimming: 1 base; J trimming: 6 bases; junction bases outside the gene matches: 5. CDR3 loop: CASSLRGLAGFNEQFF. The CDR3, as DNA: TGCGCCAGCAGCTTGCGCGGACTAGCGGGATTCAATGAGCAGTTCTTC.

Comment on this clone: The same CDR3 arises from other DNA sequences in this sample as well. The chain joins TRBV5-6 to TRBJ2-5; D gene uncertain. The CDR3 has 12 residues. V gave up 2 bases and J gave up 4 bases, with 6 bases separating them. CDR1 SGHDT and CDR2 YYEEEE come from the germline V gene. The CDR3 protein is CASSLSGETQYF. The CDR3 nucleotides read TGTGCCAGCAGCTTATCGGGAGAGACCCAGTACTTC.